This T cell receptor beta chain was identified in a study of T-cell memory formation after mild COVID-19. TCRdb processed the 5' RACE reads anew with MiXCR; each CDR3 protein has one entry. Here the sample spans approximately 430,000 distinct CDR3 sequences, around a quarter being singletons. The V and J ends lost 2 bases and 2 bases respectively, with 11 bases between them. Germline V lookup: CDR1 ENHRY, CDR2 SYGVKD. There are 15 residues in the CDR3. This clonotype originated in an adult woman who had mild COVID-19 (a few samples of this study predate the infection). Cell type and time point are not known. V usage is TRBV10-3 and J usage is TRBJ2-3, with D uncertain. The sequencing sample was made of PBMCs or a T cell subset sorted from them (not recorded which). The CDR3 DNA reads TGTGCCATCAGTGAGGGGCAGACGATCACAGATACGCAGTATTTT. As protein: CAISEGQTITDTQYF.